This TCR beta chain was recovered during a study of regulatory T cells in long-lasting Graves disease. Study-wide results and limits: More public clonotypes were shared by persistent patients (approximately 3,000) than by new patients (about 970). Those with persistent Graves' had less TCR diversity than newly diagnosed patients.

From germline, CDR1 is SGHTA and CDR2 FQGTGA. V lost 5 bases to trimming and J lost 3 bases, with 20 bases between them. CDR3 length equals 16 residues. Time point denoted: newly diagnosed GD, antithyroid drugs for less than 3 months. From RNA extracted from PBMCs, the TCR library was made. CDR3-region Arm-PCR and iRepertoire HTBI primers produced the TCR beta libraries. TCRdb itself ran the multiplex PCR reads through MiXCR, one entry per CDR3 protein. Here the sample spans fewer than 650,000 distinct CDR3 sequences, about 16% being singletons. This clonotype occurred a few times. No antigen is known for it. Separately, the same data were catalogued under a study of T cells in Graves' hyperthyroidism and ophthalmopathy.

This TCR derives from a man between 18 and 35 years old with Graves disease. The material was peripheral blood mononuclear cells (PBMCs), obtained at new diagnosis, from a patient treated with antithyroid drugs. This chain uses TRBV7-3 with TRBJ2-7; no reliable D call. The DNA for the CDR3 is TGTGCCAGCAGCAGTCGGTCAGCGAGAGAGTTCTACGAGCAGTACTTC. It yields the protein CASSSRSAREFYEQYF. The full variable domain, with the rest looked up from reference TRBV7-3 and TRBJ2-7, is GAGVSQTPSNKVTEKGKYVELRCDPISGHTALYWYRQSLGQGPEFLIYFQGTGAADDSGLPNDRFFAVRPEGSVSTLKIQRTERGDSAVYLCASSSRSAREFYEQYFGPGTRLTVT.